A selection of T cell receptor beta chains follows, all from one sample in a study of blood T cell repertoires in COVID-19. Here immunoSEQ multiplex PCR was the method, and the copy in TCRdb shows in-frame clones only, minus some. The repertoire holds tens of thousands of clones, with around 81% as singletons. The sample consisted of peripheral blood. These receptors came from a man aged 60 to 69 with acute or convalescent COVID-19. Both conserved end residues are part of each CDR3. The order of the fields is J gene, D gene, clone size, V gene, CDR3 protein, CDR3 DNA. The D gene is left open where the match is weak. Some rows mark clone size as missing; the rest say once, few, many or name a class of expanded clone.

TRBJ2-1 - - TRBV19 CASSLGGPNEQFF TGTGCCAGTAGTCTGGGGGGTCCGAATGAGCAGTTCTTC
TRBJ2-1 TRBD1 - TRBV7-6 CASSLEQGKSYNEQFF TGTGCCAGCAGCTTGGAACAGGGGAAATCCTACAATGAGCAGTTCTTC
TRBJ1-5 - - TRBV18 CASSPRVQGNQPQHF TGTGCCAGCTCACCAAGGGTTCAGGGAAATCAGCCCCAGCATTTT
TRBJ1-5 - - TRBV6-5 CASSSPLRGQPQHF TGTGCCAGCAGTTCCCCCTTACGAGGGCAGCCCCAGCATTTT
TRBJ2-3 - - TRBV5-1 CASSLVPTSTDTQYF TGCGCCAGCAGCTTGGTCCCTACCTCCACAGATACGCAGTATTTT
TRBJ1-4 TRBD1 few TRBV5-1 CASSLAGTGFSEGEKLFF TGCGCCAGCAGCTTGGCCGGGACAGGGTTTAGTGAAGGTGAAAAACTGTTTTTT
TRBJ1-6 - - TRBV27 CASSFRVYNSPLHF TGTGCCAGCAGTTTTAGAGTCTATAATTCACCCCTCCACTTT
TRBJ2-3 TRBD2 - TRBV7-3 CASSLTGGSTDTQYF TGTGCCAGCAGCTTAACCGGGGGGAGCACAGATACGCAGTATTTT
TRBJ2-1 - - TRBV27 CAASGGPYNEQFF TGTGCCGCTTCGGGGGGCCCTTACAATGAGCAGTTCTTC
TRBJ2-7 - - TRBV6-5 CASGSLGGRAYEQYF TGTGCCAGCGGATCCCTCGGGGGGCGCGCCTACGAGCAGTACTTC
TRBJ2-7 TRBD2 - TRBV5-1 CASSRGTTYEQYF TGCGCCAGCAGCCGGGGGACTACCTACGAGCAGTACTTC
TRBJ2-5 - - TRBV28 CASSLVGGKTQYF TGTGCCAGCAGTTTAGTAGGGGGTAAGACCCAGTACTTC
TRBJ2-5 - - TRBV6-1 CASSEVGGGVQETQYF TGTGCCAGCAGTGAAGTTGGAGGGGGGGTCCAAGAGACCCAGTACTTC
TRBJ2-3 TRBD2 - TRBV7-3 CASSLSITRGGRSTDTQYF TGTGCCAGCAGCTTAAGCATCACGCGGGGGGGCCGGAGCACAGATACGCAGTATTTT
TRBJ1-6 - - TRBV3-1/TRBV3-2 CASSQGQTRNSPLHF TGTGCCAGCAGCCAAGGACAGACTAGAAATTCACCCCTCCACTTT
TRBJ1-1 TRBD1 many TRBV19 CASSPNGQGVVFTEAFF TGTGCCAGTAGCCCGAACGGCCAGGGGGTAGTGTTCACTGAAGCTTTCTTT
TRBJ2-5 - - TRBV5-1 CASSLGVGQQETQYF TGCGCCAGCAGCTTGGGGGTGGGACAACAAGAGACCCAGTACTTC
TRBJ2-3 TRBD2 - TRBV7-3 CASSSQRGGRDTQYF TGTGCCAGCAGCTCCCAGCGGGGGGGCCGAGATACGCAGTATTTT
TRBJ2-5 - - TRBV15 CATRGPAETQYF TGTGCCACCAGGGGCCCCGCCGAGACCCAGTACTTC
TRBJ2-7 - - TRBV7-8 CASILDTPGEQYF TGTGCCAGCATCCTCGACACCCCTGGGGAGCAGTACTTC
TRBJ1-1 TRBD1 - TRBV19 CASSLSGQGASEAFF TGTGCCAGTAGTTTGTCGGGACAGGGGGCTTCGGAAGCTTTCTTT
TRBJ2-7 TRBD1 - TRBV19 CASSIGQGAGYEQYF TGTGCCAGTAGTATCGGGCAGGGGGCAGGGTACGAGCAGTACTTC
TRBJ2-3 - - TRBV3-1/TRBV3-2 CASSQRGTVGNTDTQYF TGTGCCAGCAGCCAACGCGGGACCGTGGGAAACACAGATACGCAGTATTTT
TRBJ2-5 TRBD1 - TRBV11-3 CASSLRGQETQYF TGTGCCAGCAGCTTAAGGGGGCAGGAGACCCAGTACTTC
TRBJ2-5 TRBD2 - TRBV4-1 CASSPGTSGGVTQETQYF TGCGCCAGCAGCCCTGGGACTAGCGGGGGGGTGACCCAAGAGACCCAGTACTTC
TRBJ1-1 TRBD1 - TRBV12-5 CASGLAQGGAVTEAFF TGTGCTAGTGGTTTGGCCCAGGGGGGCGCGGTCACTGAAGCTTTCTTT
TRBJ1-6 - - TRBV27 CASRWRDGSKSPLHF TGTGCCAGCCGTTGGAGGGATGGGTCTAAATCACCCCTCCACTTT
TRBJ2-5 TRBD2 - TRBV7-9 CASSVSGGDGETQYF TGTGCCAGCAGCGTTAGCGGGGGGGACGGAGAGACCCAGTACTTC
TRBJ2-7 - - TRBV7-2 CASLGGLEQYF TGTGCCAGTTTGGGGGGTCTCGAGCAGTACTTC
TRBJ2-2 TRBD2 - TRBV6-1 CASSEFRLATGELFF TGTGCCAGCAGTGAATTTAGACTAGCAACCGGGGAGCTGTTTTTT
TRBJ2-2 TRBD1 - TRBV5-1 CASRGTGGTGELFF TGCGCCAGCAGGGGGACAGGGGGCACCGGGGAGCTGTTTTTT
TRBJ2-3 TRBD2 - TRBV7-9 CASSFGGTTDTQYF TGTGCCAGCAGCTTCGGGGGGACCACAGATACGCAGTATTTT
TRBJ1-3 TRBD1 - TRBV5-1 CASSLGSTGTGNTIYF TGCGCCAGCAGCTTGGGTTCGACAGGGACTGGAAACACCATATATTTT
TRBJ1-2 TRBD1 - TRBV25-1 CASRQGLGYTF TGTGCCAGCCGACAGGGACTGGGCTACACCTTC
TRBJ2-4 - once TRBV11-2 CASTSGSKNIQYF TGTGCCAGCACCTCGGGGTCCAAAAACATTCAGTACTTC
TRBJ2-7 TRBD2 - TRBV5-1 CASSLAAGGSGEQYF TGCGCCAGCAGCTTGGCCGCGGGGGGGTCCGGCGAGCAGTACTTC
TRBJ1-1 TRBD1 - TRBV12-3/TRBV12-4 CASSRQGFTEAFF TGTGCCAGCAGCCGACAGGGTTTCACTGAAGCTTTCTTT
TRBJ2-2 TRBD2 - TRBV11-2 CASSSGLAGGTGELFF TGTGCCAGCAGTTCTGGACTAGCGGGGGGCACCGGGGAGCTGTTTTTT
TRBJ1-6 TRBD1 - TRBV5-6 CASSRGPTYNSPLHF TGTGCCAGCAGCAGGGGGCCGACCTATAATTCACCCCTCCACTTT
TRBJ2-2 - - TRBV15 CATRSGRGISNTGELFF TGTGCCACCAGGTCCGGTAGGGGCATATCGAACACCGGGGAGCTGTTTTTT
TRBJ1-1 - - TRBV5-1 CASSLRGGTEAFF TGCGCCAGCAGTCTCCGGGGGGGTACTGAAGCTTTCTTT
TRBJ1-4 - - TRBV25-1 CASSEFSGRVKLFF TGTGCCAGCAGTGAATTTTCCGGCAGGGTAAAACTGTTTTTT
TRBJ2-3 TRBD1 - TRBV3-1/TRBV3-2 CASSQGPGQTTGTQYF TGTGCCAGCAGCCAGGGTCCGGGACAGACAACGGGTACGCAGTATTTT
TRBJ2-7 - - TRBV5-1 CASSPNSGVEYEQYF TGCGCCAGCAGCCCCAATTCGGGGGTGGAATACGAGCAGTACTTC
TRBJ2-1 - - TRBV21-1 CASSKEDAAPGDEQFF TGTGCCAGCAGCAAAGAAGATGCGGCGCCCGGGGATGAGCAGTTCTTC
TRBJ2-5 TRBD2 - TRBV12-3/TRBV12-4 CASRTGGTGTQYF TGTGCCAGCAGAACCGGGGGGACCGGGACCCAGTACTTC
TRBJ2-3 TRBD2 - TRBV9 CASSQGTSRNTQYF TGTGCCAGCAGCCAAGGGACTAGCAGGAATACGCAGTATTTT
TRBJ2-3 - - TRBV5-1 CASSPMGGPKTDTQYF TGCGCCAGCAGCCCCATGGGGGGGCCGAAAACAGATACGCAGTATTTT
TRBJ2-3 TRBD2 - TRBV5-4 CASSLVAGGADTQYF TGTGCCAGCAGCTTGGTTGCGGGGGGGGCGGATACGCAGTATTTT
TRBJ1-4 TRBD1 once TRBV19 CASRRDRGRHEKLFF TGTGCCAGTCGCCGGGACAGGGGGCGGCATGAAAAACTGTTTTTT
TRBJ2-7 TRBD2 - TRBV4-2 CASSQDTSGGPYEQYF TGTGCCAGCAGCCAAGATACCAGCGGGGGGCCCTACGAGCAGTACTTC
TRBJ2-3 - once TRBV3-1/TRBV3-2 CASSQVPAESDTQYF TGTGCCAGCAGCCAAGTACCAGCGGAGTCAGATACGCAGTATTTT
TRBJ1-2 - - TRBV5-8 CASMRGYGYTF TGTGCCAGCATGAGAGGCTATGGCTACACCTTC